This T cell receptor (beta chain) was recorded in a study of blood T cell repertoires in COVID-19. With 0 bases clipped from V and 4 bases from J, the junction kept 4 bases outside the gene matches. The CDR3 length is 15 residues. CDR1 and CDR2 (germline): SGHNT, YYREEE (reference sequence). Produced via immunoSEQ multiplex PCR; TCRdb's table is partial and in-frame only. The sample carries a few hundred thousand clones, 80% to 90% recorded once. Those who participated ranged in age from about 18 to 89 years and resided in about two dozen US areas. This TCR was recovered from a woman in her twenties or thirties who had recovered from COVID-19. The chain carries TRBV5-4 and TRBJ2-1, with 7 bases fitting TRBD2. The sequencing input was PBMCs or T cells enriched from blood (not recorded which). CDR3 sequence: CASSLAWEGYNEQFF. The CDR3 region has the DNA TGTGCCAGCAGCTTGGCTTGGGAGGGTTACAATGAGCAGTTCTTC. The whole variable domain, filled in from reference TRBV5-4 and TRBJ2-1, reads ETGVTQSPTHLIKTRGQQVTLRCSSQSGHNTVSWYQQALGQGPQFIFQYYREEENGRGNFPPRFSGLQFPNYSSELNVNALELDDSALYLCASSLAWEGYNEQFFGPGTRLTVL.